This entry lists 5 T cell receptor beta chains sequenced from one sample in a study of T cells in Graves' hyperthyroidism and ophthalmopathy. There were TCR beta CDR3 regions amplified from RNA transcripts. Using the HTBI primer set, a first-round RT-PCR was run on the TCR CDR3. TCRdb re-analysed the multiplex PCR reads in MiXCR, keeping a single row per CDR3 protein. Here the sample spans over 500,000 distinct CDR3 sequences, around 16% being singletons. The sample was blood. The receptor set was obtained from a woman in her 30s with Graves' ophthalmopathy.

This chain links TRBV6-2 or TRBV6-3 with TRBJ2-7; no clear D gene. Deletions cut 2 bases from V and 6 bases from J, with 8 bases between. The CDR3 sequence is 12 residues long. Germline CDR1 is MNHEY and CDR2 is SVGEGT. For the CDR3, the DNA is TGTGCCAGCAGTTACCGGCTCCTCGAGCAGTACTTC. Translating gives CASSYRLLEQYF.

The chain uses TRBV28 and TRBJ1-1; 8 bases fit TRBD1. V dropped 6 bases and J dropped 11; count of bases not matched to a gene: 8. The germline gives CDR1 MDHEN, CDR2 SYDVKM. This CDR3 spans 12 amino acids. The CDR3 DNA follows: TGTGCCAGCAGGGGGACAGGTGTAAGTGCTTTCTTT. This gives the protein CASRGTGVSAFF.

This clonotype was seen only a few times. As DNA, the CDR3 is TGTGCCAGCAGCGTAGCGGGAGGAGGCTACAATGAGCAGTTCTTC. This gives the protein CASSVAGGGYNEQFF. This chain uses TRBV9 with TRBJ2-1; 7 positions agree with TRBD2. The V gene's germline CDR1 is SGDLS and CDR2 YYNGEE. The CDR3 covers 15 residues. Trimming took 0 bases from V and 3 from J; bases not matched to a gene: 3.

This rearrangement joins TRBV3-1 to TRBJ1-3; a possible D gene is TRBD1 (6 bases). The CDR3 runs to 16 residues. V was pared by 0 bases and J by 4 bases, with 13 bases between. The germline gives CDR1 LGHDT, CDR2 YNNKEL (reference sequence). The CDR3 protein is CASSQDFRGPGNTIYF. The CDR3 DNA sequence: TGTGCCAGCAGCCAAGATTTTCGGGGGCCCGGAAACACCATATATTTT.

This clonotype appeared many times. This chain uses TRBV20-1 with TRBJ2-1, with 13 bases that match TRBD2. Germline CDR1 reads DFQATT; CDR2 reads SNEGSKA (reference sequence). The junction had 11 bases not matched to a gene; V was cut back by 5 bases and J by 10 bases. The CDR3 has 15 amino acids. The CDR3, as DNA: TGCAGTGCTTACCCGACTAGCGGGAGGCTGGGCGAGCAGTTCTTC. It yields the protein CSAYPTSGRLGEQFF.